This entry features one T cell receptor beta chain sequence. The specificity of this receptor is unknown. No quality values exist for individual bases; no much larger clone is one base distant. Libraries were constructed by the immunoSEQ multiplex PCR assay. Roughly 100,000 TCR templates per sample were assayed by the deep sequencing platform. Genomic DNA extracted from sorted T cells was used for TCRbeta CDR3 sequencing. In the source study's methods: The R programming language was used for clonal analysis of TCRbeta CDR3 data. Comparing unstimulated samples against CFSE-low samples taken after the reaction was how alloreactive CD4+ and CD8+ clones were defined. By matching sequences to the repertoires of sorted unstimulated Treg and non-Treg cells, each alloreactive CD4+ clone was assigned a regulatory or non-regulatory origin. Not all clones reach the TCRdb copy of this immuneACCESS table, which keeps in-frame sequences only. Checked studies attribute under half of the gap to unresolved V genes and leave the rest unexplained. That table gives V, J and clone size, and the DNA gave D and trimming. The sample data list approximately 90,000 clones, and about 94% of these were observed just once. Approximately 0.3% of the sample comes from the top ten.

Sorted unstimulated T cells and proliferating T cells recovered from mixed lymphocyte reactions were subjected to TCRbeta CDR3 sequencing. Fresh whole blood from around 11 HLA-typed healthy donors was used to isolate PBMCs. To map where alloreactive clones came from, unstimulated CD4+ non-regulatory T cells were FACS-sorted. This sample was taken from a study of siplizumab effects on memory and regulatory T cells (dated by TCRdb to about 2019). Background for the entire study: The study looked at the effect of siplizumab, an anti-CD2 antibody, on alloreactive T-cell subsets in allogeneic mixed lymphocyte reactions made from human PBMCs. Study-wide conclusions, independent of this receptor: In reactions with siplizumab, an average of approximately 70% of mappable alloreactive CD4+ clones were Treg-derived, compared with 26.9% in control reactions. Greater diversity appeared to be present in unstimulated naive T cells than in memory T cells, and a substantial contribution to the alloresponse seemed to be made by naive cells. Siplizumab significantly lowered the cumulative frequency of alloreactive sequences that could be traced to unstimulated CD4+ memory T cells. No functional confirmation was obtained for the suppressive function of proliferating Tregs from siplizumab cultures. Sequences below about 10^-5 frequency were poorly captured, so only a minor fraction of alloreactive clones could be mapped to unstimulated subsets. For roughly 75-97% of proliferating CD4+ or CD8+ clones, no naive or memory phenotype could be assigned.

This receptor was identified in a human donor in good health. The sequencing sample was made of non-Treg CD4+ T cells sorted from blood. Read against the paper, the sample's cell subset or site label means: FACS-sorted unstimulated CD4+ non-regulatory T cells.

The base sequence is TGTGCCAGCTCACCTGCCGGGACAGCCTCTGGAAACACCATATATTTT. Its amino acids are CASSPAGTASGNTIYF. The chain was built from TRBV18 and TRBJ1-3, with 7 bases matching TRBD1. The CDR3 runs 16 amino acids, cysteine and phenylalanine included. Only the CDR3 portion is preserved as DNA: 48 bases, with reading frame beginning at the first base. Trimmed from V: 3 bases; trimmed from J: 0 bases; junction bases lacking a gene match: 5. CDR1 and CDR2, looked up from the germline V gene, are KGHSH and LQKENI.